These T cell receptor beta chains were read from a single sample in a study of blood T cell repertoires in COVID-19. This table comes from immunoSEQ multiplex PCR, and its TCRdb copy is limited to in-frame clones, with some not included. The repertoire holds around 450,000 clones, with 85% to 90% as singletons. Sequencing was done on a sample of peripheral blood. These receptor sequences come from a woman aged 25 to 39 with acute or convalescent COVID-19. CDR3s leave out the opening cysteine and the closing phenylalanine or tryptophan.

V,J,CDR3
TRBV5-1,TRBJ1-1,ASSPDRGRNTEAF
TRBV7-3,TRBJ2-3,ASSPSGGADTQY
TRBV13,TRBJ2-1,ASSPETGTGRRRQF
TRBV11-2,TRBJ1-4,ASSPIGGSVSEKLF
TRBV5-1,TRBJ2-7,ASSLAPELAGMYEQY
TRBV27,TRBJ2-4,ASSVQGPTAKNIQY
TRBV2,TRBJ1-1,ASTLVRNTEAF
TRBV6-5,TRBJ2-7,ASSYGEGGYEQY
TRBV5-5,TRBJ1-1,ASSPVPGDTEAF
TRBV5-1,TRBJ2-7,ASSLSQGPYEQY
TRBV18,TRBJ2-3,ASSPQRATDTQY
TRBV5-4,TRBJ1-3,ASSRDRPASGNTIY
TRBV11-2,TRBJ2-1,ASRLSGGIYNEQF
TRBV6-1,TRBJ1-2,ASSESRYGYT
TRBV27,TRBJ2-7,ASQLGGEQY
TRBV30,TRBJ1-5,AWSPRDQPQH
TRBV5-1,TRBJ2-5,ASSLGQGEETQY
TRBV19,TRBJ1-5,ASSTGQGALEPQH
TRBV15,TRBJ1-5,ATSPRVVSDSQPQH
TRBV19,TRBJ2-5,ASSVTARETQY